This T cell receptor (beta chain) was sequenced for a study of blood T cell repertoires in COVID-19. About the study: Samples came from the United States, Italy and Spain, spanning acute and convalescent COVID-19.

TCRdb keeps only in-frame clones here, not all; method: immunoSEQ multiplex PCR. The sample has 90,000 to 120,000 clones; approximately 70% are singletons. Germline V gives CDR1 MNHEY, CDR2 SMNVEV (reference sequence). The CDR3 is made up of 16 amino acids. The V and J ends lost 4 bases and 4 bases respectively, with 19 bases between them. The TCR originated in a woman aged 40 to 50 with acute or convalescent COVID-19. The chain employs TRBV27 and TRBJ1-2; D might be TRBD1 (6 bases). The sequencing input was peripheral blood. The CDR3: CASSSIRGAPPYGYTF. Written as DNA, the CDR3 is TGTGCCAGCAGTTCAATCAGGGGCGCCCCACCCTATGGCTACACCTTC.